This T cell receptor beta chain came from a study of blood T cell repertoires in COVID-19. Study overall: PBMCs, B-cell-depleted T cells, or T cells were the source of the cDNA or gDNA that made up the material.

The CDR3 contains 14 residues. The ends lost 5 bases at V and 4 bases at J; junction bases unmatched: 6. The germline gives CDR1 SGHDT, CDR2 YYEEEE. Assay: immunoSEQ multiplex PCR; the TCRdb copy retains only in-frame clones and omits some. The data show approximately 200,000 clones, more than 85% seen once. The receptor was derived from a man aged 70 or older with active or convalescent COVID-19. The sample consisted of peripheral blood. This sequence joins TRBV5-6 and TRBJ2-5; 9 nucleotides align to TRBD2. The CDR3, as DNA: TGTGCCAGCAGGCCAGCGGGAGGTGGAGAGACCCAGTACTTC. It translates to CASRPAGGGETQYF.